The following is a T cell receptor (beta chain) sequence with its context. This specimen belongs to a study of T cells in Graves' hyperthyroidism and ophthalmopathy. The investigators amplified TCR beta CDR3 regions from RNA transcripts. The HTBI set primed first-round TCR CDR3 RT-PCR. TCRdb reanalysed the multiplex PCR reads using MiXCR and keeps one entry per CDR3 protein. Of over 250,000 distinct CDR3 sequences in the sample, roughly an eighth were seen once. The receptor's source is a middle-aged woman with Graves' ophthalmopathy. The sample comprised blood.

The CDR3: CASSTGASDGNTQYF. Written as DNA, the CDR3 is TGTGCCAGCTCAACTGGGGCGTCTGATGGAAATACGCAGTATTTT. The V gene is TRBV18, the J gene TRBJ2-3; D might be TRBD1 (5 bases). There are 15 residues in the CDR3. CDR1 KGHSH and CDR2 LQKENI come from the germline V gene. V lost 5 bases and J 7 bases, leaving 19 bases between the germline ends.